A selection of T cell receptor beta chains follows, all from one sample in a study of shared clonotypes between healthy human individuals. Assay used: immunoSEQ multiplex PCR; TCRdb lists only in-frame clones, some missing. The table lists roughly 2 million clones, approximately 95% of them singletons. Sample: naive CD8+ T cells sorted from blood. The receptors come from a man aged 18-30 years in good health. Each CDR3 is given with its conserved first and last residue. Fields, in order: D gene, V gene, J gene, CDR3 protein, CDR3 DNA. D genes are given only for firm matches.

>TRBD2|TRBV7-2|TRBJ2-1
CASSFLGTSGYNEQFF
TGTGCCAGCAGCTTCCTCGGGACTAGCGGCTACAATGAGCAGTTCTTC
>-|TRBV11-3|TRBJ2-3
CASSLGDSPDTQYF
TGTGCCAGCAGCTTAGGTGACTCCCCAGATACGCAGTATTTT
>TRBD2|TRBV27|TRBJ2-1
CASRGAGGPHEQFF
TGTGCCAGCAGAGGAGCGGGGGGCCCTCATGAGCAGTTCTTC
>TRBD2|TRBV28|TRBJ2-5
CASSIGRLAGGGEETQYF
TGTGCCAGCAGTATCGGGAGACTAGCGGGGGGCGGTGAAGAGACCCAGTACTTC
>TRBD1|TRBV6-5|TRBJ2-7
CASGQGSSYEQYF
TGTGCCAGCGGACAGGGGTCGTCCTACGAGCAGTACTTC
>-|TRBV6-6|TRBJ2-5
CASSYDRDTLQETQYF
TGTGCCAGCAGTTACGACCGGGACACCCTACAAGAGACCCAGTACTTC
>-|TRBV28|TRBJ2-1
CASSFEGGNEQFF
TGTGCCAGCAGTTTTGAAGGGGGCAATGAGCAGTTCTTC
>TRBD2|TRBV30|TRBJ2-3
CAWSDSREGISTDTQYF
TGTGCCTGGAGTGACTCGCGGGAGGGGATAAGCACAGATACGCAGTATTTT
>TRBD1|TRBV29-1|TRBJ2-7
CSVEGTGNPYEQYF
TGCAGCGTTGAGGGGACAGGGAACCCCTACGAGCAGTACTTC
>-|TRBV9|TRBJ2-1
CASSVKGQGGYNEQFF
TGTGCCAGCAGCGTAAAAGGGCAGGGCGGGTACAATGAGCAGTTCTTC
>TRBD2|TRBV19|TRBJ2-7
CASSDLAGGLYEQYF
TGTGCCAGTAGTGACCTAGCGGGAGGTTTGTACGAGCAGTACTTC
>TRBD2|TRBV7-2|TRBJ2-7
CASSAGLVYEQYF
TGTGCCAGCAGCGCTGGACTAGTATACGAGCAGTACTTC
>-|TRBV6-1|TRBJ2-7
CASSEEVWVGALNYEQYF
TGTGCCAGCAGTGAAGAGGTGTGGGTGGGGGCCCTCAATTACGAGCAGTACTTC
>-|TRBV18|TRBJ2-5
CASSSGTQETQYF
TGTGCCAGCTCAAGTGGGACCCAGGAGACCCAGTACTTC
>-|TRBV11-2|TRBJ2-7
CASSLDGSFYEQYF
TGTGCCAGCAGCTTAGACGGGTCTTTCTACGAGCAGTACTTC
>TRBD1|TRBV28|TRBJ2-1
CASSLSSRDRVQFF
TGTGCCAGCAGTTTATCATCAAGGGACAGGGTTCAGTTCTTC
>-|TRBV6-5|TRBJ1-1
CASSYSLGQPNTEAFF
TGTGCCAGCAGTTACTCGTTAGGGCAGCCGAACACTGAAGCTTTCTTT
>-|TRBV6-6|TRBJ1-5
CASSAWDVSQPQHF
TGTGCCAGCAGCGCATGGGATGTAAGTCAGCCCCAGCATTTT
>-|TRBV30|TRBJ1-2
CAWSGAGYGYTF
TGTGCCTGGAGTGGGGCCGGCTATGGCTACACCTTC